This TCR beta chain was captured in a study of blood T cell repertoires in COVID-19. Study in general: The samples span acute and convalescent COVID-19 from the United States, Italy and Spain. The analysed material was cDNA or gDNA that came from T cells, B-cell-depleted T cells, or PBMCs.

The CDR3 length is 13 residues. Between the trimmed V and J ends, which lost 1 base and 8 bases, there was a span of 11 bases. The germline gives CDR1 LGHNT, CDR2 FRNRAP. Source study methods: Using reference gene primer amplification, nucleated cell counts were estimated. Profiled with immunoSEQ multiplex PCR; TCRdb holds only in-frame clones, not every one. That table furnishes V, J and clone size, whereas the DNA furnished D and trimming. The sample carries more than 25,000 clones, about 94% recorded once. Sequencing was performed on peripheral blood. The rearrangement links TRBV12-5 to TRBJ1-1; D not certain. The sequence came from a human donor with active COVID-19. The donor label of this sample is uncertain. The CDR3 here is CASGLGLEGEAFF. In nucleotides, the CDR3 is TGTGCTAGTGGTTTGGGGCTGGAGGGAGAAGCTTTCTTT.